The entry below gives a single TCR beta chain sequence along with its context. The antigen it recognizes is unknown. The junction departs from germline at one end; a sequencing error may be responsible. The sample's time point label, decoded: week 5, during vaccination. Each vaccine dose, consisting of 300 ug of a 20-mer mutant IDH1 peptide in Montanide, was administered subcutaneously with topical imiquimod. Donors had newly diagnosed WHO grade 3 or 4 IDH1-mutant astrocytomas with loss of nuclear ATRX. The samples were drawn from NOA16, a multicentre, single-arm, open-label phase I trial in Germany that tested a mutant IDH1 peptide vaccine in humans for the first time. Genomic DNA for TCRB sequencing was extracted from EDTA blood using the DNeasy Blood and Tissue Kit. These data originate in a study of a mutant IDH1 vaccine in newly diagnosed glioma (dated by TCRdb to the early 2020s). Looking at the study overall: Eight vaccinations were administered to patients in weeks 1, 3, 5, 7, 11, 15, 19 and 23, corresponding to visits V03 through V10. Vaccination began 4-6 weeks after radiotherapy alone, or alongside temozolomide cycles in the chemotherapy-containing groups. Of the 25 to 40 treated patients, roughly 60% were male and 37.5% were female, and the mean age was approximately 41 years. Before enrollment, most patients had been given radiochemotherapy with temozolomide as standard therapy, while the rest had received either radiotherapy alone or temozolomide alone. Peripheral blood samples were drawn at six visits, namely V03 (baseline), V05, V07, V10, V12 and V13. Longitudinal TCRB deep sequencing was done for some 26 treated patients, wherever samples were available for exploratory analyses. The paper as a whole reports these results and caveats: Changes in the top peripheral T cell clonotypes picked up by TCRB sequencing did not appear to be linked to pseudoprogression. According to the authors, sample limitations meant that analyses of patient blood samples could not be reproduced. Across multiple MHC alleles, vaccine-induced immune responses were seen in about 93% of patients. Selection of PBMC samples for TCRB deep sequencing was based on availability.

The library relied on the immunoSEQ multiplex PCR assay. The hsTCRB Kit was used according to the manufacturer's protocol to amplify rearranged TCR beta chain sequences. TCRB libraries were sequenced on an Illumina MiSeq. Concerning the study's data processing: The proprietary platform of the kit vendor was used for demultiplexing, trimming and gene mapping. TCRdb provides this immuneACCESS table in a form limited to in-frame rearrangements. Some clones are lacking; in checked studies, under half of them reflect an unresolved V gene, and why the rest are absent is not known. V, J and clone size derive from that table, while D and trimming were established from the DNA sequence. The sample table records 45,000 to 65,000 clones; 82% of these occur just once. The top ten clones comprise about 3.1% of the sample. According to the germline V gene, CDR1 reads SQVTM and CDR2 reads ANQGSEA. Its CDR3 holds 9 amino acids, cysteine through phenylalanine. Only the CDR3 part of the read is kept: 27 bases, read in frame from the first base.

The clonotype comes from a woman between 18 and 29 years old with glioma. Some clones in this sample may be carry-over from other donors' samples. This chain is built from TRBV29-1 and TRBJ1-2; 8 central nucleotides agree with TRBD1. The sample in question was PBMCs, obtained from a glioma patient whose treatment included an IDH1 peptide vaccine. DNA sequence: TGCAGCGTTTCGGACAGGGTAAACTTC. It specifies CSVSDRVNF. Beyond the CDR3, the reference TRBV29-1 and TRBJ1-2 genes provide the residues; the full variable domain reads: SAVISQKPSRDICQRGTSLTIQCQVDSQVTMMFWYRQQPGQSLTLIATANQGSEATYESGFVIDKFPISRPNLTFSTLTVSNMSPEDSSIYLCSVSDRVNFGSGTRLTVV.